These 30 T cell receptor beta chains share one sample of origin, sequenced in a study of beta chain features in type 1 diabetes (dated by TCRdb to the late 2010s). The library was obtained by the immunoSEQ multiplex PCR assay. All of the isolated RNA was reverse transcribed with the High Capacity cDNA Reverse Transcription Kit, so expressed TCRB transcripts were sequenced. TCRdb limited this immuneACCESS table to in-frame rearrangements with V and J called. A share of clones is missing; checked studies link under half to unresolved V genes, and the rest is unexplained. The sample data list over 650,000 clones, and about 14% of these were observed just once. The ten top clones hold roughly 0.04% of the sample. What these receptors recognize is not known. The paper's findings and limits, for the study overall: In all four CD4+ subsets, TCRB CDR3 length was moderately but significantly shorter in type 1 diabetes patients.

Source material: naive CD4+ T cells from blood. In the paper's terms, the cell subset or site label means: true naive CD4+ T cells. The receptors originated from a man aged 18 to 29 with type 1 diabetes.

In this sample, this clone turned up a few times. The V gene is TRBV7-9, the J gene TRBJ2-5, with D possibly TRBD2 on 7 matching bases. Germline CDR1 reads SEHNR; CDR2 reads FQNEAQ (reference sequence). Deletions cut 5 bases from V and 3 bases from J, with 19 bases between. There are 16 residues in the CDR3. CDR3 region: CASSPSGRGAEETQYF. DNA for the CDR3: TGTGCCAGCAGCCCCTCCGGACGGGGGGCGGAAGAGACCCAGTACTTC.

This clone appeared once. CDR3 region: CASSTGTVNSQYF. In nucleotides, the CDR3 is TGTGCCAGTAGTACGGGGACCGTCAATTCGCAGTATTTT. The rearrangement links TRBV19 to TRBJ2-3; the D gene could be TRBD1 or TRBD2 (5 bases each). This CDR3 is built from 13 residues. Deletions cut 4 bases from V and 10 bases from J, with 15 bases between. Germline V CDR1 and CDR2: LNHDA, SQIVND (reference sequence).

The sample holds a few counts of this clone. This chain uses TRBV15 with TRBJ2-5; D remains unclear. This CDR3 is 13 amino acids long. Trimming left V 0 bases short and J 5 bases short, with 7 bases between. Per the germline V gene, CDR1 is LNHNV and CDR2 is YYDKDF (reference sequence). CDR3 sequence: CATSRDPAETQYF. As DNA, the CDR3 is TGTGCCACCAGCAGAGATCCGGCTGAGACCCAGTACTTC.

This clone was seen only a few times. This rearrangement joins TRBV19 to TRBJ2-2; TRBD2 matches at 7 bases. CDR1 is LNHDA, CDR2 SQIVND, per germline (reference sequence). The CDR3 length is 17 residues. Germline trimming cut 1 base from V and 1 base from J; bases unmatched to any gene: 6. DNA for the CDR3: TGTGCCAGTAGTATAGCGGGCCTAGCGGAGAACACCGGGGAGCTGTTTTTT. This encodes CASSIAGLAENTGELFF.

The rearrangement links TRBV28 to TRBJ2-7, with 10 bases that match TRBD1. The CDR3 has 14 amino acids. The J segment lost 7 bases and the V segment lost 4 bases, leaving 7 bases of the junction unmatched. Looked up from germline, CDR1 is MDHEN and CDR2 is SYDVKM. CDR3: CASSSGQGIWEQYF. CDR3 bases: TGTGCCAGCAGTTCGGGACAGGGGATTTGGGAGCAGTACTTC.

This rearrangement joins TRBV28 to TRBJ1-1; D remains ambiguous. The V end lost 7 bases, the J end lost 6 bases, and 12 bases lay between the germline ends. Germline V CDR1 and CDR2: MDHEN, SYDVKM. CDR3 size: 12 residues. The CDR3 sequence is CASKGLGSEAFF. CDR3 bases: TGTGCCAGCAAAGGCCTCGGGTCTGAAGCTTTCTTT. The complete variable domain, with remaining parts taken from reference TRBV28 and TRBJ1-1, reads DVKVTQSSRYLVKRTGEKVFLECVQDMDHENMFWYRQDPGLGLRLIYFSYDVKMKEKGDIPEGYSVSREKKERFSLILESASTNQTSMYLCASKGLGSEAFFGQGTRLTVV.

V usage is TRBV10-3 and J usage is TRBJ2-5; D might be TRBD1 (7 bases). The CDR3 runs to 13 residues. In germline, CDR1 is ENHRY, CDR2 SYGVKD. Trimming left V 6 bases short and J 2 bases short, with 10 bases between. The CDR3: CAIREGQQETQYF. The CDR3 nucleotides read TGTGCCATCAGGGAGGGACAGCAAGAGACCCAGTACTTC.

This clone has a handful of counts. The chain couples TRBV29-1 to TRBJ2-1, with D unclear. CDR3 length equals 10 residues. Germline values: CDR1 SQVTM, CDR2 ANQGSEA. The CDR3 region is CRDRGNEQFF. DNA for the CDR3: TGCAGAGACCGAGGAAACGAGCAGTTCTTC.

The rearrangement joins TRBV7-2 to TRBJ2-5, with TRBD2 identical over 15 bases. CDR3 size: 16 residues. J gave up 4 bases and V 6 bases, and 6 bases lay outside the gene matches. The germline gives CDR1 SGHTA, CDR2 FQGNSA. This CDR3 is CASRRTSGGVGETQYF. In nucleotides, the CDR3 is TGTGCCAGCAGAAGGACTAGCGGGGGGGTAGGAGAGACCCAGTACTTC.

The genes are TRBV14 and TRBJ2-2; D is uncertain. CDR3 length: 14 residues. CDR1 and CDR2 (germline): SGHDN, FVKESK. Trimming removed 1 base at V and 9 bases at J, with 12 bases between. CDR3 protein: CASSQVDPRRELFF. The DNA of the CDR3 is TGTGCCAGCAGCCAAGTGGACCCCCGACGGGAGCTGTTTTTT.

The table lists this clone with a few counts. This sample also contains other DNA sequences that code for the same CDR3. V usage is TRBV20-1 and J usage is TRBJ2-7; D unresolved. The CDR3 totals 11 residues. Germline CDR1 and CDR2: DFQATT and SNEGSKA (reference sequence). V gave up 6 bases and J gave up 0 bases, with 6 bases separating them. The CDR3 DNA reads as TGCAGTGCAGCGTCCTCCTACGAGCAGTACTTC. Amino acids: CSAASSYEQYF.

The V and J genes are TRBV7-6 and TRBJ2-1, with a possible D match to TRBD2 (6 bases). The CDR3 spans 16 residues. The germline V gene encodes CDR1 SGHVS and CDR2 FNYEAQ. Trimming took off 5 bases at V and 2 bases at J, with 16 bases between the two ends. In nucleotides, the CDR3 is TGTGCCAGCAGCCCTTGGGGTCGCGGGACCTACAATGAGCAGTTCTTC. It translates to CASSPWGRGTYNEQFF.

This clone has only a few counts. The V gene is TRBV7-9, the J gene TRBJ2-1; 11 bases fit TRBD2. V lost 5 bases and J lost 4; bases outside the gene matches: 10. This CDR3 is built from 17 residues. CDR1 and CDR2 from the germline V gene are SEHNR and FQNEAQ (reference sequence). CDR3 bases: TGTGCCAGCAGCCTAATTACCGGGACTAGCGGATACAATGAGCAGTTCTTC. The encoded protein is CASSLITGTSGYNEQFF. The whole variable domain, remainder taken from reference TRBV7-9 and TRBJ2-1, is DTGVSQNPRHKITKRGQNVTFRCDPISEHNRLYWYRQTLGQGPEFLTYFQNEAQLEKSRLLSDRFSAERPKGSFSTLEIQRTEQGDSAMYLCASSLITGTSGYNEQFFGPGTRLTVL.

The V call is TRBV21-1, the J call TRBJ2-7. TRBV21-1 is deemed a pseudogene. There are 18 residues in the CDR3. The CDR3 nucleotides read TGTGCCAGCAGCACCCTGAGGGACGCCCGTAGGAGCTCCTACGAGCAGTACTTC. Its translation is CASSTLRDARRSSYEQYF.

This clone was counted between two and nine times. The J gene is TRBJ2-1, the V gene TRBV27, with 9 bases that match TRBD2. V trimming: 4 bases; J trimming: 5 bases; junction bases outside the gene matches: 9. This CDR3 is 16 amino acids long. Germline V gene lookup returns CDR1 MNHEY and CDR2 SMNVEV (reference sequence). The CDR3 reads CASSSPPGLADNEQFF. The CDR3 DNA follows: TGTGCCAGCAGTTCCCCGCCGGGACTAGCCGACAATGAGCAGTTCTTC.

This clone was found a few times. In the same sample, other DNA sequences code for this CDR3. This chain connects TRBV10-3 to TRBJ2-1; no reliable D call. The germline V gene encodes CDR1 ENHRY and CDR2 SYGVKD. This CDR3 region has 12 residues. Deletions cut 2 bases from V and 4 bases from J, with 3 bases between. The CDR3 DNA reads TGTGCCATCAGTGAGACGTACAATGAGCAGTTCTTC. Protein sequence: CAISETYNEQFF.

In this sample, this clone turned up a few times. The chain uses TRBV19 and TRBJ1-2; no firm D call. The V end lost 0 bases, the J end lost 4 bases, and 3 bases lay between the germline ends. The length of the CDR3 is 12 residues. Germline V gives CDR1 LNHDA, CDR2 SQIVND (reference sequence). The CDR3 DNA reads TGTGCCAGTAGTATAGAGGCCTATGGCTACACCTTC. This translates into CASSIEAYGYTF.

This chain links TRBV18 with TRBJ2-7, with D perhaps matching TRBD2 (5 bases). The germline V and J ends were trimmed by 2 bases and 5 bases, with 7 bases remaining between them. Germline-derived CDR1 and CDR2 are KGHSH and LQKENI. The CDR3 is made up of 12 amino acids. In DNA, the CDR3 is TGTGCCAGCTCACCAAGTAGCGACGAGCAGTACTTC. Its protein is CASSPSSDEQYF.

This clone was picked up a small number of times. The chain links TRBV10-3 to TRBJ2-7; 10 bases line up with TRBD1. V lost 10 bases and J lost 4; bases outside the gene matches: 13. The CDR3 length is 15 residues. The germline V gene has CDR1 ENHRY and CDR2 SYGVKD. The CDR3 region has the DNA TGTGCCACCTCTCGACAGGGGGCAGATGCGTACGAGCAGTACTTC. It codes for CATSRQGADAYEQYF.

A few counts support this clone. Here the CDR3 reads CAWSEVLGQGGLLGANVLTF. In DNA form, the CDR3 reads TGTGCCTGGAGTGAGGTTTTGGGACAGGGCGGTCTTCTGGGGGCCAACGTCCTGACTTTC. This chain joins TRBV30 and TRBJ2-6; 9 bases are shared with TRBD1. CDR3 size: 20 residues. Germline-derived CDR1 and CDR2 are GTSNPN and SVGIG (reference sequence). J gave up 4 bases and V 1 base, and 17 bases lay outside the gene matches.

This clone was observed a handful of times. The chain combines TRBV29-1 with TRBJ2-7; the D gene could be TRBD1 or TRBD2 (5 bases each). Looked up from germline, CDR1 is SQVTM and CDR2 is ANQGSEA. V was cut by 6 bases and J by 3 bases, with 12 bases left in between. CDR3 length equals 12 residues. As DNA, the CDR3 is TGCAGCGTGGGGGACGGTTTCTACGAGCAGTACTTC. As protein: CSVGDGFYEQYF.

The J gene is TRBJ2-7, the V gene TRBV7-2; 11 nucleotides line up with TRBD2. The CDR3 covers 15 residues. The germline V gene has CDR1 SGHTA and CDR2 FQGNSA. Germline trimming cut 3 bases from V and 6 bases from J; bases unmatched to any gene: 7. CDR3 in DNA: TGTGCCAGCAGCTTTACTAGCGGGGGAAATGGCGAGCAGTACTTC. Translation: CASSFTSGGNGEQYF.

Only a few counts were recorded for this clone. The DNA of the CDR3 is TGTGCCAGCAGTGACAGGCCAACTTATGGCTACACCTTC. Protein: CASSDRPTYGYTF. The chain joins TRBV6-4 to TRBJ1-2; unclear D gene. From germline, CDR1 is MRHNA and CDR2 SNTAGT. The CDR3 has 13 amino acids. V was pared by 2 bases and J by 5 bases, with 9 bases between.

This clone was seen more than once but under ten times. The chain uses TRBV27 and TRBJ2-2; tentative D call: TRBD1 (6 bases). V shed 10 bases and J shed 0 bases, with 9 bases lying between them. The CDR3 runs to 13 residues. Germline lookup yields CDR1 MNHEY and CDR2 SMNVEV (reference sequence). The CDR3 bases are TGTGCCATCTGGACAGCGAACACCGGGGAGCTGTTTTTT. Translating gives CAIWTANTGELFF.

The chain joins TRBV6-5 to TRBJ1-2, with D uncertain. The CDR3 runs 14 residues. Germline assignment: CDR1 MNHEY and CDR2 SVGAGI. Trimming took off 0 bases at V and 4 bases at J, with 9 bases between the two ends. CDR3 coding DNA: TGTGCCAGCAGTTACTCGACCAGTACCTATGGCTACACCTTC. Residues: CASSYSTSTYGYTF.

This clone was seen a few times. The V call is TRBV9, the J call TRBJ2-7, with D perhaps matching TRBD2 (5 bases). The CDR3 is made up of 15 amino acids. Between the trimmed V and J ends, which lost 0 bases and 9 bases, there was a span of 19 bases. CDR1 SGDLS and CDR2 YYNGEE come from the germline V gene. The CDR3 nucleotides read TGTGCCAGCAGCGTAGGGACTCCCCTTGCGGTTGTGCAGTACTTC. It specifies CASSVGTPLAVVQYF.

The chain couples TRBV7-2 to TRBJ1-5; no clear D. The V end lost 5 bases, the J end lost 5 bases, and 13 bases lay between the germline ends. CDR1 SGHTA and CDR2 FQGNSA come from the germline V gene. The CDR3 totals 14 residues. CDR3 DNA sequence: TGTGCCAGCAGCACACACCTCGCTGATCAGCCCCAGCATTTT. Translation gives CASSTHLADQPQHF. Full variable domain (remainder filled in from reference TRBV7-2 and TRBJ1-5): GAGVSQSPSNKVTEKGKDVELRCDPISGHTALYWYRQSLGQGLEFLIYFQGNSAPDKSGLPSDRFSAERTGGSVSTLTIQRTQQEDSAVYLCASSTHLADQPQHFGDGTRLSIL.

CDR3 nucleotides: TGTGCCTGGACCCCAGCGGCCAATGAGCAGTTCTTC. Translating gives CAWTPAANEQFF. The chain carries TRBV30 and TRBJ2-1, with a tentative D call TRBD2 (5 bases). The CDR3 is made up of 12 amino acids. In germline, CDR1 is GTSNPN, CDR2 SVGIG (reference sequence). V shed 4 bases and J shed 6 bases, with 10 bases lying between them.

This chain joins TRBV5-1 and TRBJ2-1; 14 bases fit TRBD2. The CDR3 loop spans 19 amino acids. V shed 4 bases, J shed 4 bases, and the junction held 13 bases outside the gene matches. Germline assignment: CDR1 SGHRS and CDR2 YFSETQ. CDR3 amino acids: CASSISTGLAGAGYNEQFF. CDR3 nucleotide sequence: TGCGCCAGCAGCATCTCGACGGGACTAGCGGGAGCGGGTTACAATGAGCAGTTCTTC.

This clone was picked up a small number of times. The CDR3 region is CASSLDGTLENTIYF. The CDR3, as DNA: TGCGCCAGCAGCTTGGATGGGACTCTCGAAAACACCATATATTTT. V is TRBV5-1 and J is TRBJ1-3; D may be TRBD1 (5 bases). This CDR3 has 15 amino acids. Germline CDR1 is SGHRS and CDR2 is YFSETQ. V was clipped by 0 bases and J by 6 bases, with 13 bases between them.